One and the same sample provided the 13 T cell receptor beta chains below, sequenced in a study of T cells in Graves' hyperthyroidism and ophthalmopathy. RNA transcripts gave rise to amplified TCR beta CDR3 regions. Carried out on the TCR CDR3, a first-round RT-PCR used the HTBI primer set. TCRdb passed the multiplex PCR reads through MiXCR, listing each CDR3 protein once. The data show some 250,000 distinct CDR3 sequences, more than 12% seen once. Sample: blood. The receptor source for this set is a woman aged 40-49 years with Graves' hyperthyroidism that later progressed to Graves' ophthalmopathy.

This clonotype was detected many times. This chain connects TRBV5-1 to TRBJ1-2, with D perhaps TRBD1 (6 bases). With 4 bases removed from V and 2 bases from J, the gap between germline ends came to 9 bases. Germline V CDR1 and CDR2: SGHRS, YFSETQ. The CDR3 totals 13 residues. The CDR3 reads CASSRDKNYGYTF. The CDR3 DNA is TGCGCCAGCAGCAGGGACAAGAACTATGGCTACACCTTC.

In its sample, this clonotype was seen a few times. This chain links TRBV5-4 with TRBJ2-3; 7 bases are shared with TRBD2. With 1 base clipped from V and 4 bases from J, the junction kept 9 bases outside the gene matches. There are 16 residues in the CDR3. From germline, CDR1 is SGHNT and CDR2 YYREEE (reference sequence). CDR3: CASSLIGWEGPDTQYF. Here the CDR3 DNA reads TGTGCCAGCAGCTTGATTGGGTGGGAGGGCCCAGATACGCAGTATTTT.

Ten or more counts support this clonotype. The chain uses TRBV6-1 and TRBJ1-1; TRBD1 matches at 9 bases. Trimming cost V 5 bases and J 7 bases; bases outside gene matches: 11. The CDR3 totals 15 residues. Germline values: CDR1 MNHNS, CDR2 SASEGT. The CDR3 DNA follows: TGTGCCAGCAGTAGCGCGACAGGGGGGACCGGTGAAGCTTTCTTT. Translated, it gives CASSSATGGTGEAFF.

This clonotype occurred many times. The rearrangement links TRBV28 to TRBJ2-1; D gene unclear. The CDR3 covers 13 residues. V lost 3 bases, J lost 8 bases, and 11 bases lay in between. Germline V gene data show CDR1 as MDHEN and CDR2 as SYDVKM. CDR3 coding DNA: TGTGCCAGCAGTTTTTCGCCGGGCGATGAGCAGTTCTTC. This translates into CASSFSPGDEQFF.

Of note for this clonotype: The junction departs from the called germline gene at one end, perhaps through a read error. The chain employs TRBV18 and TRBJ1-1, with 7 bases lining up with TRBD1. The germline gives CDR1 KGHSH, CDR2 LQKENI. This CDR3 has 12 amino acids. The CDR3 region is CASSAGGTESFF. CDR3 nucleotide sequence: TGTGCCAGCTCGGCAGGGGGGACTGAATCTTTCTTT. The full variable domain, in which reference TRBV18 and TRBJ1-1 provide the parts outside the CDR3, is NAGVMQNPRHLVRRRGQEARLRCSPMKGHSHVYWYRQLPEEGLKFMVYLQKENIIDESGMPKERFSAEFPKEGPSILRIQQVVRGDSAAYFCASSAGGTESFFGQGTRLTVV.

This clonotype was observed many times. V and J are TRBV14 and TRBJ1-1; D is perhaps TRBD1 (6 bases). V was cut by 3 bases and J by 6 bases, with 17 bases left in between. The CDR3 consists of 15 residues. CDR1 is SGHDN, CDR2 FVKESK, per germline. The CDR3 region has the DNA TGTGCCAGCAGCCAGAATACAGGGATAAGCGCTGAAGCTTTCTTT. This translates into CASSQNTGISAEAFF. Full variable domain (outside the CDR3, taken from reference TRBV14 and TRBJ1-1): EAGVTQFPSHSVIEKGQTVTLRCDPISGHDNLYWYRRVMGKEIKFLLHFVKESKQDESGMPNNRFLAERTGGTYSTLKVQPAELEDSGVYFCASSQNTGISAEAFFGQGTRLTVV.

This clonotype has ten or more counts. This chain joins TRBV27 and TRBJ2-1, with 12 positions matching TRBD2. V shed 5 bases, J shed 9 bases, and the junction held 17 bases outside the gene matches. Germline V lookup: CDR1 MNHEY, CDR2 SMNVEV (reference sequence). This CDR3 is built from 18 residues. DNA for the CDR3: TGTGCCAGCAGTACTAAGACTAGCGGGAGCGAAGTTACGGTTGAGCAGTTCTTC. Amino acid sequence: CASSTKTSGSEVTVEQFF.

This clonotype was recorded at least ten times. The CDR3 DNA reads as TGCGCCACCAGGGGACTAGAGAATGAGCAGTTCTTC. Its protein is CATRGLENEQFF. V gene TRBV5-1 combines with J gene TRBJ2-1, with TRBD2 matching 8 bases. From germline, CDR1 is SGHRS and CDR2 YFSETQ. CDR3 size: 12 residues. Trimming at V came to 9 bases and at J to 7 bases, leaving 6 bases not matched to a gene.

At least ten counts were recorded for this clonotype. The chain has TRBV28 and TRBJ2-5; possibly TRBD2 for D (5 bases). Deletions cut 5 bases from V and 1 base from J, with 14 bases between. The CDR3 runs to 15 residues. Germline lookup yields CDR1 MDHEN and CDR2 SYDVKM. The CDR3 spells CASSPPGEGQETQYF. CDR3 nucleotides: TGTGCCAGCAGTCCCCCCGGGGAAGGCCAAGAGACCCAGTACTTC.

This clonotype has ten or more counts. In nucleotides, the CDR3 is TGTGCCAGCAGTCCGGGGTTATCTAACTATGGCTACACCTTC. Its translation: CASSPGLSNYGYTF. The chain uses TRBV7-9 and TRBJ1-2; D is undetermined. Germline CDR1 and CDR2: SEHNR and FQNEAQ (reference sequence). Between the trimmed V and J ends, which lost 6 bases and 0 bases, there was a span of 11 bases. The CDR3 is made up of 14 amino acids.

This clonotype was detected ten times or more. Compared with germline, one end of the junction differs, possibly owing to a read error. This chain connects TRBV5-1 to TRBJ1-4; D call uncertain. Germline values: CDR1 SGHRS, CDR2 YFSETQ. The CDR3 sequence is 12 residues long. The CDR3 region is CASSLGGEKLFF. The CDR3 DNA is TGTGCCAGCAGCTTGGGAGGGGAAAAACTGTTTTTT.

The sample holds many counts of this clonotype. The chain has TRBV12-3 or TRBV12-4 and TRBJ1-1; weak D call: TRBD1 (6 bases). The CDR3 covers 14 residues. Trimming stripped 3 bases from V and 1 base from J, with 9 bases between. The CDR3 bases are TGTGCCAGCAGTTTGGGGGCGGCGAACACTGAAGCTTTCTTT. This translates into CASSLGAANTEAFF.

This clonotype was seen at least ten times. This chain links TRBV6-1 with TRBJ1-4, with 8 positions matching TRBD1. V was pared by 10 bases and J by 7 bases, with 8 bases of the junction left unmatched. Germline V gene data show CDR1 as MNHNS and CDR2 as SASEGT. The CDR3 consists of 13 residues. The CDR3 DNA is TGTGCCACCTCAGGGGGCTCATCTGAAAAACTGTTTTTT. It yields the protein CATSGGSSEKLFF.